Shown below are 32 T cell receptor beta chains from a single sample sequenced in a study of blood T cell repertoires in COVID-19. Clones were read by immunoSEQ multiplex PCR, and TCRdb kept only the in-frame ones, dropping some. The sample lists 340,000 or so clones; more than 75% were seen once. The sequencing input was peripheral blood. These receptors came from a man in his forties or fifties with active or convalescent COVID-19.

The chain employs TRBV18 and TRBJ2-5, with 10 positions matching TRBD2. V was pared by 4 bases and J by 3 bases, with 2 bases of the junction left unmatched. There are 14 residues in the CDR3. Germline CDR1 is KGHSH and CDR2 is LQKENI. The CDR3 nucleotides read TGTGCCAGCTCACTCGGACTAGCGGAAGAGACCCAGTACTTC. It specifies CASSLGLAEETQYF.

The chain uses TRBV30 and TRBJ1-1, with TRBD1 matching over 7 bases. The V segment lost 3 bases and the J segment 4 bases; nucleotides outside the gene matches: 2. Germline CDR1 reads GTSNPN; CDR2 reads SVGIG (reference sequence). This CDR3 comprises 12 residues. As DNA, the CDR3 is TGTGCCTGGAGACAGGGGTTCACTGAAGCTTTCTTT. It specifies CAWRQGFTEAFF.

This sequence joins TRBV19 and TRBJ1-1; 9 nucleotides match TRBD1. This CDR3 region has 18 residues. Germline values: CDR1 LNHDA, CDR2 SQIVND (reference sequence). V shed 5 bases and J 0 bases; nucleotides not matched to a gene: 13. The CDR3 protein is CASSLGTGRVGVNTEAFF. The CDR3 nucleotides are TGTGCCAGTAGTCTCGGGACAGGGCGGGTTGGGGTGAACACTGAAGCTTTCTTT.

The chain is built from TRBV6-2 or TRBV6-3 and TRBJ2-1; 9 nucleotides agree with TRBD2. This CDR3 is 13 amino acids long. V was clipped by 5 bases and J by 8 bases; unmatched bases: 4. The germline V gene encodes CDR1 MNHEY and CDR2 SVGEGT. In DNA, the CDR3 is TGTGCCAGCAGTATGGGACTAGCCCATGAGCAGTTCTTC. It specifies CASSMGLAHEQFF.

In its sample, this clone was seen once. CDR3 in amino acids: CASSYSLGRAQYF. DNA of the CDR3: TGTGCCAGCAGTTACAGTCTAGGGCGGGCCCAGTACTTC. The chain joins TRBV6-5 to TRBJ2-5, with a tentative D call TRBD2 (5 bases). The V gene's germline CDR1 is MNHEY and CDR2 SVGAGI. The CDR3 extends over 13 amino acids. Trimming removed 2 bases from V and 9 bases from J, with 13 bases in between.

The CDR3 bases are TGTGCCAGCAGTTTCCGCGGGAGGGCCCGGAATGAGCAGTTCTTC. Translated, it gives CASSFRGRARNEQFF. The chain couples TRBV27 to TRBJ2-1, with 9 bases aligning to TRBD2. The junction had 7 bases not matched to a gene; V was cut back by 3 bases and J by 7 bases. CDR1 and CDR2 from the germline V gene are MNHEY and SMNVEV (reference sequence). The CDR3 runs 15 residues.

V is TRBV9 and J is TRBJ1-1; D ambiguous. This CDR3 is built from 12 residues. Germline values: CDR1 SGDLS, CDR2 YYNGEE. The germline V and J ends were trimmed by 3 bases and 8 bases, with 11 bases remaining between them. CDR3: CASSALGREAFF. The CDR3 bases are TGTGCCAGCAGCGCCTTAGGGAGGGAAGCTTTCTTT.

V gene TRBV6-5 combines with J gene TRBJ1-2, with D maybe TRBD1 (6 bases). Germline CDR1 is MNHEY and CDR2 is SVGAGI. The CDR3 runs 14 residues. The germline V and J ends were trimmed by 0 bases and 3 bases, with 8 bases remaining between them. In nucleotides, the CDR3 is TGTGCCAGCAGTTACTCGACAGGTGACTATGGCTACACCTTC. As protein: CASSYSTGDYGYTF.

This clone was observed a few times. V gene TRBV21-1 combines with J gene TRBJ1-5; the DNA was not compared with TRBD1, the D call given in the table. TRBV21-1 is a known pseudogene. This CDR3 has 17 amino acids. CDR3: CASSAGGTGENNPSQHF. As DNA, the CDR3 is TGTGCCAGCAGCGCAGGCGGGACAGGGGAAAATAATCCGTCCCAGCATTTT.

This clone was seen just once. This rearrangement joins TRBV28 to TRBJ2-5; TRBD2 might be the D (6 bases). CDR3 length: 13 amino acids. V was clipped by 4 bases and J by 2 bases, with 8 bases between them. CDR1 is MDHEN and CDR2 is SYDVKM in the germline V gene. The CDR3 DNA reads TGTGCCAGCAGTTACGGGACTCAAGAGACCCAGTACTTC. This translates into CASSYGTQETQYF.

The V and J genes are TRBV4-3 and TRBJ1-2; 7 nucleotides align to TRBD1. Trimming cost V 2 bases and J 2 bases; bases outside gene matches: 11. CDR3 length: 17 amino acids. In germline, CDR1 is LGHNA, CDR2 YSLEER. CDR3 sequence (DNA): TGCGCCAGCAGCCAAACAGGGGTTGGCTCAATAAACTATGGCTACACCTTC. Protein: CASSQTGVGSINYGYTF.

This clone was observed a single time. This rearrangement joins TRBV13 to TRBJ2-1; 9 bases map to TRBD1. The CDR3 extends over 19 amino acids. The trim removed 8 bases at V and 0 bases at J, leaving 17 bases unmatched. Germline V gene sequence: CDR1 PRHDT, CDR2 FYEKMQ (reference sequence). This CDR3 is CASLRAGQGSPSSYNEQFF. CDR3 coding DNA: TGTGCCAGCCTTCGGGCGGGACAGGGTTCCCCAAGCTCCTACAATGAGCAGTTCTTC.

This clone appeared a few times. The rearrangement links TRBV29-1 to TRBJ2-1, with 10 bases identical to TRBD2. Trimming cost V 4 bases and J 8 bases; bases outside gene matches: 11. The CDR3 length is 15 residues. The germline V gene has CDR1 SQVTM and CDR2 ANQGSEA. In DNA, the CDR3 is TGCAGCGTTGGCAGCGGGAGGGCCATTTCCCATGAGCAGTTCTTC. Translation: CSVGSGRAISHEQFF.

The chain has TRBV2 and TRBJ2-5; 8 positions agree with TRBD2. CDR3 length equals 18 residues. From germline, CDR1 is SNHLY and CDR2 FYNNEI. J lost 2 bases, V lost 0 bases, and 11 bases had no gene match. The CDR3 loop is CASSEARVAGSVQETQYF. The CDR3 DNA is TGTGCCAGCAGTGAAGCGCGGGTAGCGGGGAGCGTACAAGAGACCCAGTACTTC.

The rearrangement uses TRBV7-2 and TRBJ1-3; the D is unclear. Deletions cut 1 base from V and 2 bases from J, with 12 bases between. The CDR3 has 16 amino acids. Per the germline V gene, CDR1 is SGHTA and CDR2 is FQGNSA. CDR3 in amino acids: CASSLVGLRAGNTIYF. The CDR3, as DNA: TGTGCCAGCAGCTTAGTCGGCCTCCGGGCTGGAAACACCATATATTTT.

The chain has TRBV28 and TRBJ1-5; 7 bases agree with TRBD1. CDR1 is MDHEN and CDR2 is SYDVKM in the germline V gene. J was trimmed by 6 bases and V by 3 bases; bases with no gene match: 5. The CDR3 covers 14 residues. In DNA form, the CDR3 reads TGTGCCAGCAGTTTTGACAGGGTCGGTCAGCCCCAGCATTTT. This gives the protein CASSFDRVGQPQHF.

The chain couples TRBV6-5 to TRBJ2-2, with D unresolved. This CDR3 is built from 15 residues. V shed 0 bases and J shed 2 bases, with 7 bases lying between them. CDR1 is MNHEY, CDR2 SVGAGI, per germline. CDR3 residues: CASSYSFLNTGELFF. The CDR3, as DNA: TGTGCCAGCAGTTACTCGTTCTTAAACACCGGGGAGCTGTTTTTT.

V gene TRBV2 combines with J gene TRBJ2-7, with D tentatively TRBD1 (6 bases). The CDR3 covers 14 residues. Germline-derived CDR1 and CDR2 are SNHLY and FYNNEI. The V end was cut by 8 bases, the J end by 1 base, with 15 bases between. The CDR3 loop is CASVGDTFSYEQYF. CDR3 DNA: TGTGCCAGCGTGGGGGACACTTTTTCCTACGAGCAGTACTTC. The full variable domain, with the rest looked up from reference TRBV2 and TRBJ2-7, is EPEVTQTPSHQVTQMGQEVILRCVPISNHLYFYWYRQILGQKVEFLVSFYNNEISEKSEIFDDQFSVERPDGSNFTLKIRSTKLEDSAMYFCASVGDTFSYEQYFGPGTRLTVT.

This clone was recorded once. This rearrangement joins TRBV7-8 to TRBJ1-1, with TRBD1 identical over 7 bases. This CDR3 is 13 amino acids long. The ends lost 1 base at V and 6 bases at J; junction bases unmatched: 2. Germline V CDR1 and CDR2: SGHVS, FQNEAQ. CDR3 amino acids: CASSLETGSEAFF. CDR3 coding DNA: TGTGCCAGCAGCTTAGAGACAGGGTCTGAAGCTTTCTTT.

This chain links TRBV18 with TRBJ2-4; maybe TRBD2 (5 bases). The V end was cut by 3 bases, the J end by 0 bases, with 12 bases between. Looked up from germline, CDR1 is KGHSH and CDR2 is LQKENI. This CDR3 contains 16 residues. The CDR3 bases are TGTGCCAGCTCACCCCGAGAGCGGATAGCCAAAAACATTCAGTACTTC. Translated: CASSPRERIAKNIQYF.

This chain links TRBV15 with TRBJ2-7; 8 bases line up with TRBD2. The V gene's germline CDR1 is LNHNV and CDR2 YYDKDF (reference sequence). Trimming removed 5 bases from V and 2 bases from J; junction bases left unmatched: 11. The CDR3 contains 16 residues. CDR3 in amino acids: CATSGGSSGPPYEQYF. The CDR3 bases are TGTGCCACCAGCGGGGGCTCTAGCGGGCCCCCCTACGAGCAGTACTTC.

The chain employs TRBV29-1 and TRBJ2-5; D is perhaps TRBD2 (6 bases). V gave up 3 bases and J gave up 4 bases, with 6 bases separating them. Looked up from germline, CDR1 is SQVTM and CDR2 is ANQGSEA. The CDR3 loop spans 11 amino acids. The CDR3 here is CSVEGGETQYF. The CDR3 DNA reads TGCAGCGTTGAGGGAGGAGAGACCCAGTACTTC.

This sequence joins TRBV7-9 and TRBJ2-7; the D is unclear. V lost 1 base, J lost 1 base, and 11 bases lay in between. Per the germline V gene, CDR1 is SEHNR and CDR2 is FQNEAQ (reference sequence). The CDR3 has 15 residues. The CDR3 is CASSLVETESYEQYF. As DNA, the CDR3 is TGTGCCAGCAGCTTAGTAGAGACGGAGTCCTACGAGCAGTACTTC.

The V gene is TRBV5-1, the J gene TRBJ2-7; 9 bases align to TRBD2. This CDR3 has 16 amino acids. Germline V CDR1 and CDR2: SGHRS, YFSETQ. V was clipped by 4 bases and J by 3 bases; unmatched bases: 11. The CDR3 nucleotides are TGCGCCAGCAGCCTCATAGCGGGAGCTGGTGTCTACGAGCAGTACTTC. Its protein is CASSLIAGAGVYEQYF.

The chain uses TRBV11-2 and TRBJ1-1, with D unresolved. Trimming stripped 5 bases from V and 0 bases from J, with 16 bases between. Germline V gene data show CDR1 as SGHAT and CDR2 as FQNNGV. The CDR3 is 16 residues long. CDR3 region: CASSRRGDRMNTEAFF. CDR3 nucleotide sequence: TGTGCCAGCAGCCGGCGGGGTGATAGAATGAACACTGAAGCTTTCTTT.

The V call is TRBV3-1 (or the pseudogene TRBV3-2), the J call TRBJ1-1, with D tentatively TRBD1 (6 bases). This CDR3 region has 13 residues. The V and J ends lost 4 bases and 1 base respectively, with 7 bases between them. Germline CDR1 and CDR2: LGHDT and YNNKEL (reference sequence). CDR3 protein: CASSPTGNTEAFF. CDR3 bases: TGTGCCAGCAGCCCGACAGGGAACACTGAAGCTTTCTTT.

This sequence joins TRBV5-1 and TRBJ2-1; D is possibly TRBD2 (6 bases). Deletions cut 2 bases from V and 9 bases from J, with 15 bases between. Germline CDR1 SGHRS, CDR2 YFSETQ. CDR3 length equals 14 residues. The CDR3 loop is CASSFNVERVEQFF. CDR3 bases: TGCGCCAGCAGCTTTAATGTGGAGCGGGTTGAGCAGTTCTTC.

The sample holds one count of this clone. Written as DNA, the CDR3 is TGCGCCAGCAGCCCAAGCCGGGGACTAGCGGGGGGGAGCACAGATACGCAGTATTTT. It codes for CASSPSRGLAGGSTDTQYF. The chain combines TRBV4-3 with TRBJ2-3, with 16 nucleotides matching TRBD2. The J segment lost 0 bases and the V segment lost 4 bases, leaving 7 bases of the junction unmatched. CDR1 is LGHNA, CDR2 YSLEER, per germline. The CDR3 is 19 amino acids.

The chain combines TRBV7-8 with TRBJ2-1, with 8 bases fitting TRBD1. Per germline, CDR1 SGHVS and CDR2 FQNEAQ. The CDR3 extends over 13 amino acids. Trimming cost V 5 bases and J 9 bases; bases outside gene matches: 6. The CDR3 protein is CASSRTGNGEQFF. The CDR3 DNA sequence: TGTGCCAGCAGCCGGACAGGGAATGGTGAGCAGTTCTTC. Using reference TRBV7-8 and TRBJ2-1 for the parts outside the CDR3, the full variable domain is GAGVSQSPRYKVAKRGQDVALRCDPISGHVSLFWYQQALGQGPEFLTYFQNEAQLDKSGLPSDRFFAERPEGSVSTLKIQRTQQEDSAVYLCASSRTGNGEQFFGPGTRLTVL.

Here the CDR3 DNA reads TGTGCCTGGAGTGTCACTGTCTACGAGCAGTACTTC. It codes for CAWSVTVYEQYF. The chain uses TRBV30 and TRBJ2-7, with D uncertain. CDR3 length: 12 amino acids. Trimming took 0 bases from V and 3 from J, leaving 6 bases between them. Germline V lookup: CDR1 GTSNPN, CDR2 SVGIG (reference sequence).

The V gene is TRBV5-1, the J gene TRBJ2-5, with 10 positions matching TRBD1. The V gene's germline CDR1 is SGHRS and CDR2 YFSETQ. The CDR3 length is 15 residues. With 4 bases clipped from V and 3 bases from J, the junction kept 6 bases outside the gene matches. The CDR3 nucleotides are TGCGCCAGCAGCCCCGTCGGGACAGGGGAAGAGACCCAGTACTTC. Its protein product is CASSPVGTGEETQYF. Filled out from reference TRBV5-1 and TRBJ2-5, the complete variable domain reads KAGVTQTPRYLIKTRGQQVTLSCSPISGHRSVSWYQQTPGQGLQFLFEYFSETQRNKGNFPGRFSGRQFSNSRSEMNVSTLELGDSALYLCASSPVGTGEETQYFGPGTRLLVL.

The rearrangement joins TRBV2 to TRBJ1-2, with 9 bases aligning to TRBD1. Germline CDR1 SNHLY, CDR2 FYNNEI. This CDR3 is built from 14 residues. V lost 5 bases and J lost 7; bases outside the gene matches: 8. In DNA form, the CDR3 reads TGTGCCAGCAGTCCCGGACAGGGGATCAGTGGCTACACCTTC. Translation gives CASSPGQGISGYTF.